Listed here are 30 T cell receptor beta chains from one sample, sequenced in a study of synovial regulatory T cells in juvenile arthritis. Study results and caveats: TCR diversity was lower in inflammation-associated blood Treg cells than in other blood Treg cells.

Antigen specificity for these receptors is unknown. Method: immunoSEQ multiplex PCR; TCRdb's copy keeps in-frame clones and lacks some. Seen in this sample are roughly 9,900 clones; the ten most common clones hold about 1.8%. Input material: Treg cells from blood. The subset denotes: HLA-DR+ inflammation-associated blood Treg cells. The receptors were sampled from a donor aged 2-29 years with juvenile idiopathic arthritis.

V usage is TRBV14 and J usage is TRBJ2-1; TCRdb names TRBD1, which stays unverified in the absence of DNA. Germline assignment: CDR1 SGHDN and CDR2 FVKESK. This CDR3 is 14 amino acids long. DNA for this receptor is not on file. CDR3 region: CASSLWGLAYEQFF. Supplemented by reference TRBV14 and TRBJ2-1, the full variable domain reads EAGVTQFPSHSVIEKGQTVTLRCDPISGHDNLYWYRRVMGKEIKFLLHFVKESKQDESGMPNNRFLAERTGGTYSTLKVQPAELEDSGVYFCASSLWGLAYEQFFGPGTRLTVL.

The chain links TRBV7-3 to TRBJ1-1; TCRdb proposes TRBD1, but this gene call is untestable without DNA. There are 13 residues in the CDR3. DNA was not recorded. Germline assignment: CDR1 SGHTA and CDR2 FQGTGA. The CDR3 loop reads CASSGAGNTEAFF. The variable domain in full, with the rest retrieved from reference TRBV7-3 and TRBJ1-1, is GAGVSQTPSNKVTEKGKYVELRCDPISGHTALYWYRQSLGQGPEFLIYFQGTGAADDSGLPNDRFFAVRPEGSVSTLKIQRTERGDSAVYLCASSGAGNTEAFFGQGTRLTVV.

Judged by frequency, this clone is medium-sized. The J gene is TRBJ1-3, the V gene TRBV5-8. Germline lookup yields CDR1 SGHTS and CDR2 YDEGEE. This CDR3 is built from 14 residues. Nucleotide data are not available. CDR3: CASSSLSSGNTIYF.

The rearrangement links TRBV30 to TRBJ1-5; TCRdb indicates TRBD1, and absent DNA this call remains unverified. The germline gives CDR1 GTSNPN, CDR2 SVGIG (reference sequence). This CDR3 is built from 13 residues. No DNA appears here. CDR3 sequence reads: CAWSDRVNQPQHF.

CDR3 protein: CASSYAGTYNEQFF. The chain combines TRBV5-5 with TRBJ2-1; the D gene TCRdb calls, TRBD2, cannot be checked with no DNA. The CDR3 runs to 14 residues. No DNA is listed. Germline-derived CDR1 and CDR2 are SGHKS and YYEKEE (reference sequence).

The CDR3 reads CASSTSRGAREQYF. V is TRBV27 and J is TRBJ2-7; TCRdb gives TRBD1 as the D gene, but with no DNA this cannot be confirmed. This CDR3 region has 14 residues. No DNA sequence is on record. CDR1 and CDR2 from the germline V gene are MNHEY and SMNVEV (reference sequence).

V gene TRBV5-1 combines with J gene TRBJ2-3; checking the TCRdb D call of TRBD1 is not possible without DNA. This CDR3 has 16 amino acids. A DNA sequence was not provided. Germline assignment: CDR1 SGHRS and CDR2 YFSETQ. CDR3 region: CASRAGAGQATDTQYF.

The chain combines TRBV7-9 with TRBJ2-1; as DNA is missing, the TRBD2 call by TCRdb cannot be tested. The CDR3 extends over 19 amino acids. DNA was not recorded. Per the germline V gene, CDR1 is SEHNR and CDR2 is FQNEAQ (reference sequence). The CDR3 loop reads CASSYRKTSGRSSYNEQFF.

The V call is TRBV15, the J call TRBJ1-3. CDR1 and CDR2 (germline): LNHNV, YYDKDF (reference sequence). This CDR3 is built from 16 residues. This entry has no DNA. The chain's CDR3 is CATSRALGLPGYTIYF.

The chain employs TRBV5-1 and TRBJ2-1. CDR3 length: 15 residues. No coding sequence is recorded. Germline CDR1 is SGHRS and CDR2 is YFSETQ. The CDR3 sequence: CASSLGVSRYNEQFF. The variable domain in full, completed from reference TRBV5-1 and TRBJ2-1, reads KAGVTQTPRYLIKTRGQQVTLSCSPISGHRSVSWYQQTPGQGLQFLFEYFSETQRNKGNFPGRFSGRQFSNSRSEMNVSTLELGDSALYLCASSLGVSRYNEQFFGPGTRLTVL.

The V and J genes are TRBV5-1 and TRBJ1-1. This CDR3 is 17 amino acids long. A DNA sequence was not provided. The germline V gene encodes CDR1 SGHRS and CDR2 YFSETQ. The CDR3 here is CASSFGGTSPWDTEAFF.

The genes are TRBV25-1 and TRBJ2-6; TCRdb indicates TRBD1, and absent DNA this call remains unverified. CDR3 size: 15 residues. No DNA sequence is on record. CDR1 and CDR2 from the germline V gene are MGHDK and SYGVNS. CDR3 amino acids: CASSDRGSGANVLTF.

The chain carries TRBV4-3 and TRBJ1-1; TCRdb gives TRBD1 as the D gene, but with no DNA this cannot be confirmed. Germline CDR1 and CDR2: LGHNA and YSLEER. There are 18 residues in the CDR3. The record lacks a DNA sequence. CDR3 residues: CASSRAHWGEGGNTEAFF.

The genes are TRBV5-6 and TRBJ2-1; TCRdb's D call, TRBD1, is unchecked because there is no DNA. Germline assignment: CDR1 SGHDT and CDR2 YYEEEE. This CDR3 region has 15 residues. No DNA accompanies this entry. CDR3 sequence reads: CASSSIRDSYNEQFF.

The chain employs TRBV5-6 and TRBJ1-2. This CDR3 comprises 15 residues. No nucleotide data were recorded. Germline-derived CDR1 and CDR2 are SGHDT and YYEEEE. The CDR3 region is CASSPGRWAYYGYTF.

The genes are TRBV7-3 and TRBJ1-1; TCRdb reports TRBD1, a call that lacks DNA to check it against. Per germline, CDR1 SGHTA and CDR2 FQGTGA. The CDR3 runs to 14 residues. Only the protein is on record. This CDR3 reads CASSLFPGNTEAFF. Supplemented by reference TRBV7-3 and TRBJ1-1, the full variable domain reads GAGVSQTPSNKVTEKGKYVELRCDPISGHTALYWYRQSLGQGPEFLIYFQGTGAADDSGLPNDRFFAVRPEGSVSTLKIQRTERGDSAVYLCASSLFPGNTEAFFGQGTRLTVV.

V is TRBV6-1 and J is TRBJ1-5; with no DNA, the TCRdb D assignment of TRBD1 cannot be verified. Looked up from germline, CDR1 is MNHNS and CDR2 is SASEGT. The CDR3 runs to 14 residues. No DNA accompanies this entry. The CDR3 loop is CASSAGQGNQPQHF.

The rearrangement uses TRBV29-1 and TRBJ2-1; no DNA is available, so the TRBD1 call from TCRdb remains unchecked. The germline V gene has CDR1 SQVTM and CDR2 ANQGSEA. The CDR3 is 16 residues long. Only the protein is available. The CDR3 sequence: CSVDKPGTSSYNEQFF.

This chain joins TRBV7-9 and TRBJ2-4; with no DNA, the TCRdb D assignment of TRBD1 cannot be verified. The germline V gene encodes CDR1 SEHNR and CDR2 FQNEAQ (reference sequence). CDR3 length: 15 residues. Only the protein is available. CDR3 in amino acids: CASSLSQGTKNIQYF.

The V and J genes are TRBV2 and TRBJ2-2; the D call of TRBD1 rests on TCRdb alone, since no DNA is present to check it. The CDR3 totals 18 residues. No DNA is listed. Germline lookup yields CDR1 SNHLY and CDR2 FYNNEI. The CDR3 sequence: CASAPSLVHGQGHGELFF.

V and J are TRBV14 and TRBJ2-2; the TCRdb D gene call, TRBD2, has no DNA to confirm it. Germline V lookup: CDR1 SGHDN, CDR2 FVKESK. This CDR3 region has 13 residues. No coding sequence is recorded. This chain's CDR3 is CASSQDEGGELFF.

This chain uses TRBV2 with TRBJ1-5; the TCRdb call, TRBD1, lacks DNA for checking. This CDR3 comprises 14 residues. The nucleotide record is missing. Germline V gene lookup returns CDR1 SNHLY and CDR2 FYNNEI. CDR3 residues: CASSAQGQNQPQHF.

The V and J genes are TRBV5-6 and TRBJ2-1; with no DNA, the TCRdb D assignment of TRBD1 cannot be verified. CDR3 length: 15 amino acids. The nucleotide record is missing. CDR1 and CDR2 (germline): SGHDT, YYEEEE. CDR3 amino acids: CASSLKTGLRNEQFF.

J is TRBJ1-1 and V is TRBV15. CDR1 is LNHNV, CDR2 YYDKDF, per germline (reference sequence). The CDR3 runs to 14 residues. Nucleotide data are not available. The CDR3 is CATSKGGGTLRAFF.

This chain connects TRBV5-4 to TRBJ2-7; there is no DNA to check the TCRdb D call of TRBD1. In germline, CDR1 is SGHNT, CDR2 YYREEE (reference sequence). CDR3 size: 17 residues. The DNA is not on file. Here the CDR3 reads CASSHPSQGGLEDEQYF.

The V call is TRBV5-1, the J call TRBJ1-5. The germline V gene encodes CDR1 SGHRS and CDR2 YFSETQ. The CDR3 consists of 16 residues. No nucleotide data were recorded. CDR3 sequence: CASSPGDSGADQPQHF. Full variable domain (missing parts from reference TRBV5-1 and TRBJ1-5): KAGVTQTPRYLIKTRGQQVTLSCSPISGHRSVSWYQQTPGQGLQFLFEYFSETQRNKGNFPGRFSGRQFSNSRSEMNVSTLELGDSALYLCASSPGDSGADQPQHFGDGTRLSIL.

Its frequency marks this clone as medium-sized. The CDR3 here is CASSLRPYNEQFF. The V call is TRBV27, the J call TRBJ2-1; TCRdb picks TRBD2, but there is no DNA to check that call. This CDR3 spans 13 amino acids. Only the protein sequence is given. The germline V gene encodes CDR1 MNHEY and CDR2 SMNVEV (reference sequence).

V is TRBV5-6 and J is TRBJ2-7; checking the TCRdb D call of TRBD2 is not possible without DNA. In germline, CDR1 is SGHDT, CDR2 YYEEEE. CDR3 length: 12 amino acids. DNA was not recorded. The CDR3 sequence is CASSMGAYEQYF.

The V call is TRBV5-1, the J call TRBJ2-7; the TCRdb call, TRBD2, lacks DNA for checking. In germline, CDR1 is SGHRS, CDR2 YFSETQ. This CDR3 has 12 residues. No DNA accompanies this entry. CDR3 amino acids: CASSSDPPVRYF.

The chain's CDR3 is CASSRRQGGSYGYTF. The chain carries TRBV7-9 and TRBJ1-2; TCRdb outputs TRBD1, but without DNA this stays unchecked. Germline V gene lookup returns CDR1 SEHNR and CDR2 FQNEAQ (reference sequence). The CDR3 has 15 residues. No DNA sequence was recorded.